Shown below are 20 T cell receptor beta chains from a single sample sequenced in a study of shared clonotypes between healthy human individuals. Profiled with immunoSEQ multiplex PCR; TCRdb holds only in-frame clones, not every one. Among 550,000 to 800,000 clones listed, around 91% were seen once. The sequenced sample was memory CD8+ T cells from PBMCs. Subset meaning: CD45RO+ cells pooled with CCR7-negative TemRA cells. The receptors come from a man aged 18 to 29 in good health. Some clones in this sample may be carry-over from other donors' samples.

Of note for this clone: The junction does not match germline at one end; this may be a read error. The V gene is TRBV11-2, the J gene TRBJ2-7, with D tentatively TRBD1 (6 bases). The CDR3 runs 13 residues. Germline assignment: CDR1 SGHAT and CDR2 FQNNGV. The CDR3 coding sequence is TGTGCCGGCAGGCACAGGGCTTCCTACGAGCAGTACTTC. It encodes CAGRHRASYEQYF.

The rearrangement joins TRBV7-8 to TRBJ1-2; 7 nucleotides agree with TRBD1. Germline CDR1 and CDR2: SGHVS and FQNEAQ. V shed 5 bases, J shed 6 bases, and the junction held 15 bases outside the gene matches. The CDR3 length is 16 residues. This CDR3 reads CASSRDRVAREDGYTF. The CDR3 DNA follows: TGTGCCAGCAGCCGAGACAGGGTCGCTAGAGAGGATGGCTACACCTTC.

The chain employs TRBV2 and TRBJ2-3; tentatively, D is TRBD2 (6 bases). The ends were cut back, 2 bases at V and 0 bases at J, with 9 bases in the middle. The CDR3 is made up of 15 amino acids. The germline gives CDR1 SNHLY, CDR2 FYNNEI. Written as DNA, the CDR3 is TGTGCCAGCAGTGAAAGGAGGGTCAGCACAGATACGCAGTATTTT. Protein sequence: CASSERRVSTDTQYF.

The gene calls are TRBV12-5 and TRBJ1-1; D remains unclear. Trimming took off 1 base at V and 0 bases at J, with 6 bases between the two ends. Germline CDR1 and CDR2: LGHNT and FRNRAP. The CDR3 spans 14 residues. In DNA, the CDR3 is TGTGCTAGTGGTTTGGAGGCGGTGAACACTGAAGCTTTCTTT. This encodes CASGLEAVNTEAFF.

The chain couples TRBV28 to TRBJ2-4, with a weak D call TRBD1 (5 bases). V dropped 6 bases and J dropped 11 bases, with 14 bases sitting between them. The CDR3 length is 12 residues. Germline V lookup: CDR1 MDHEN, CDR2 SYDVKM. The CDR3 loop reads CASSIRQSVQYF. CDR3 coding DNA: TGTGCCAGCAGCATTAGACAGTCCGTTCAGTACTTC.

The chain is built from TRBV7-6 and TRBJ1-2; D not certain. Trimming cost V 5 bases and J 2 bases, with 6 bases left between them. Germline V CDR1 and CDR2: SGHVS, FNYEAQ. There are 12 residues in the CDR3. CDR3 coding DNA: TGTGCCAGCAGCAACGGCAACTATGGCTACACCTTC. Translating gives CASSNGNYGYTF.

This chain joins TRBV7-3 and TRBJ2-5, with D maybe TRBD1 (5 bases). Germline V CDR1 and CDR2: SGHTA, FQGTGA. This CDR3 contains 16 residues. V shed 1 base and J shed 5 bases, with 17 bases lying between them. CDR3 sequence reads: CASSLKGPGLGETQYF. DNA for the CDR3: TGTGCCAGCAGCTTAAAGGGGCCCGGCCTAGGGGAGACCCAGTACTTC.

V usage is TRBV27 and J usage is TRBJ1-1; a weak D match, TRBD1 (6 bases). This CDR3 spans 15 amino acids. Trimming stripped 8 bases from V and 1 base from J, with 17 bases between. The germline gives CDR1 MNHEY, CDR2 SMNVEV (reference sequence). This chain's CDR3 is CASQIRGGQNTEAFF. As DNA, the CDR3 is TGTGCCAGCCAAATTCGGGGGGGGCAGAACACTGAAGCTTTCTTT.

CDR3 in amino acids: CASSSYRGPEGEQYF. CDR3 DNA sequence: TGTGCCAGCAGTTCATACAGGGGTCCGGAGGGGGAGCAGTACTTC. The V and J genes are TRBV28 and TRBJ2-7; a possible D gene is TRBD1 (7 bases). The germline CDR1 and CDR2 sequences are MDHEN and SYDVKM. Trimming removed 4 bases from V and 7 bases from J, with 20 bases in between. The length of the CDR3 is 15 residues. Full variable domain (rest looked up from reference TRBV28 and TRBJ2-7): DVKVTQSSRYLVKRTGEKVFLECVQDMDHENMFWYRQDPGLGLRLIYFSYDVKMKEKGDIPEGYSVSREKKERFSLILESASTNQTSMYLCASSSYRGPEGEQYFGPGTRLTVT.

The J gene is TRBJ2-6, the V gene TRBV7-8, with 12 bases that match TRBD1. Trimming cost V 4 bases and J 0 bases; bases outside gene matches: 7. CDR1 and CDR2 from the germline V gene are SGHVS and FQNEAQ. This CDR3 is 19 amino acids long. The CDR3 is CASSSRDRGRNSGANVLTF. CDR3 in DNA: TGTGCCAGCAGCTCCCGGGACAGGGGGCGAAACTCTGGGGCCAACGTCCTGACTTTC.

The chain combines TRBV28 with TRBJ2-3; D could derive from TRBD1 or TRBD2 (6 bases each). The V end was cut by 5 bases, the J end by 6 bases, with 15 bases between. The CDR3 is made up of 14 amino acids. The germline CDR1 and CDR2 sequences are MDHEN and SYDVKM. The CDR3 sequence: CASSRGDLADTQYF. The CDR3 coding sequence is TGTGCCAGCAGTAGGGGGGACCTTGCCGATACGCAGTATTTT.

This clone was observed a single time. This clone may be a read error of a much larger clone one base away. This rearrangement joins TRBV6-4 to TRBJ2-2; D gene uncertain. V lost 5 bases and J 8 bases, leaving 6 bases between the germline ends. Germline loops: CDR1 MRHNA, CDR2 SNTAGT. CDR3 size: 11 residues. The CDR3 sequence: CASSSGGELFF. The CDR3, as DNA: TGTGCCAGCAGTTCTGGGGGGGAGCTGTTTTTT.

This clone was observed a single time. The CDR3 is CASGTDMNTEAFF. DNA for the CDR3: TGTGCTAGTGGTACGGACATGAACACTGAAGCTTTCTTT. The chain joins TRBV12-5 to TRBJ1-1; D possibly corresponds to TRBD1 (5 bases). Germline V gives CDR1 LGHNT, CDR2 FRNRAP. CDR3 size: 13 residues. Trimming pared 5 bases from V and 0 bases from J, leaving 7 bases between.

The chain carries TRBV4-3 and TRBJ2-2; D is possibly TRBD1 (5 bases). V lost 2 bases and J lost 3, with 16 bases in between. The V gene's germline CDR1 is LGHNA and CDR2 YSLEER. This CDR3 is 17 amino acids long. This CDR3 reads CASSQSQTATYTGELFF. For the CDR3, the DNA is TGCGCCAGCAGCCAAAGCCAGACAGCAACCTACACCGGGGAGCTGTTTTTT.

V gene TRBV11-2 combines with J gene TRBJ2-2; possible D gene TRBD1, 5 bases. Germline-derived CDR1 and CDR2 are SGHAT and FQNNGV. This CDR3 contains 13 residues. Between the trimmed V and J ends, which lost 1 base and 6 bases, there was a span of 6 bases. The CDR3: CASSLGTPGELFF. The CDR3 nucleotides read TGTGCCAGCAGCTTAGGGACACCCGGGGAGCTGTTTTTT.

The chain has TRBV5-1 and TRBJ2-2; D may correspond to TRBD1 or TRBD2 (5 bases each). V was trimmed by 4 bases and J by 5 bases, leaving 18 bases between them. The length of the CDR3 is 16 residues. Looked up from germline, CDR1 is SGHRS and CDR2 is YFSETQ. The CDR3 DNA follows: TGCGCCAGCAGCGACCAGAGGCGGGCAGGGACCGGGGAGCTGTTTTTT. Residues: CASSDQRRAGTGELFF. The variable domain in full, completed from reference TRBV5-1 and TRBJ2-2, reads KAGVTQTPRYLIKTRGQQVTLSCSPISGHRSVSWYQQTPGQGLQFLFEYFSETQRNKGNFPGRFSGRQFSNSRSEMNVSTLELGDSALYLCASSDQRRAGTGELFFGEGSRLTVL.

The chain recombines TRBV7-2 with TRBJ2-1, with no clear D. V lost 5 bases to trimming and J lost 3 bases, with 14 bases between them. This CDR3 is built from 15 residues. From germline, CDR1 is SGHTA and CDR2 FQGNSA. In nucleotides, the CDR3 is TGTGCCAGCAGCCGAGACGGCTACGGCTACAATGAGCAGTTCTTC. As protein: CASSRDGYGYNEQFF.

CDR3 nucleotide sequence: TGTGCCAGTAATACCGGACAGGGATCTGGATATGGCTACACCTTC. It encodes CASNTGQGSGYGYTF. The rearrangement links TRBV28 to TRBJ1-2; 8 positions agree with TRBD1. V was clipped by 9 bases and J by 5 bases; unmatched bases: 14. The CDR3 runs 15 residues. CDR1 and CDR2 (germline): MDHEN, SYDVKM.

J is TRBJ1-5 and V is TRBV2; 7 nucleotides line up with TRBD1. Germline assignment: CDR1 SNHLY and CDR2 FYNNEI. V lost 1 base, J lost 1 base, and 4 bases stayed unmatched. CDR3 length equals 16 residues. The CDR3 loop reads CASSEGTGGSNQPQHF. CDR3 coding DNA: TGTGCCAGCAGTGAAGGGACAGGTGGGAGCAATCAGCCCCAGCATTTT.

This sequence joins TRBV7-9 and TRBJ2-2; D perhaps matches TRBD1 (6 bases). The CDR3 runs to 15 residues. V was clipped by 5 bases and J by 6 bases, with 16 bases between them. Germline V gene lookup returns CDR1 SEHNR and CDR2 FQNEAQ (reference sequence). The CDR3 sequence: CASSPRYRVPGELFF. CDR3 DNA sequence: TGTGCCAGCAGCCCCCGGTACAGGGTCCCCGGGGAGCTGTTTTTT.